These 9 T cell receptor beta chains were sequenced from one sample in a study of spatial heterogeneity in lung cancer. Described time point: sample taken at primary tumor resection. TCRdb ran MiXCR on the 5' RACE reads and lists one entry per CDR3 protein. This sample has 20,000 to 30,000 distinct CDR3 sequences, with under 9% found just once. Study-wide results and caveats: Expanded intratumoral alpha and beta TCR counts tracked tumor mutation counts.

These receptors have no known antigen. The sequenced sample was lung tumor tissue, obtained at surgery. These receptor sequences come from a male donor with early-stage non-small cell lung cancer.

The CDR3 bases are TGTGCCTGGATCCCCAGCGGGAGGGGGGCCTACGAGCAGTACTTC. Its protein product is CAWIPSGRGAYEQYF. This chain links TRBV30 with TRBJ2-7; 10 bases match TRBD2. The CDR3 consists of 15 residues. Per the germline V gene, CDR1 is GTSNPN and CDR2 is SVGIG (reference sequence). V trimming: 4 bases; J trimming: 2 bases; junction bases outside the gene matches: 8.

This clonotype was observed at least ten times. The rearrangement joins TRBV7-3 to TRBJ1-2, with 8 nucleotides matching TRBD1. The CDR3 has 13 residues. The germline V gene has CDR1 SGHTA and CDR2 FQGTGA. The junction had 2 bases not matched to a gene; V was cut back by 5 bases and J by 3 bases. The CDR3 loop is CASSKGQDYGYTF. The DNA for the CDR3 is TGTGCCAGCAGCAAGGGACAGGACTATGGCTACACCTTC. The complete variable domain, with remaining parts taken from reference TRBV7-3 and TRBJ1-2, reads GAGVSQTPSNKVTEKGKYVELRCDPISGHTALYWYRQSLGQGPEFLIYFQGTGAADDSGLPNDRFFAVRPEGSVSTLKIQRTERGDSAVYLCASSKGQDYGYTFGSGTRLTVV.

At least ten counts were recorded for this clonotype. The rearrangement uses TRBV6-2 or TRBV6-3 and TRBJ1-2; D remains unclear. With 4 bases removed from V and 4 bases from J, the gap between germline ends came to 13 bases. This CDR3 is 14 amino acids long. Per the germline V gene, CDR1 is MNHEY and CDR2 is SVGEGT. The CDR3 coding sequence is TGTGCCAGCAGTTTATGGACCGTTGTCTATGGCTACACCTTC. Translation: CASSLWTVVYGYTF.

This chain links TRBV7-2 with TRBJ2-3, with 10 nucleotides matching TRBD2. J lost 5 bases, V lost 8 bases, and 10 bases had no gene match. CDR1 and CDR2 (germline): SGHTA, FQGNSA. CDR3 size: 15 residues. CDR3 amino acids: CASGASGGAGDTQYF. The CDR3 DNA sequence: TGTGCCAGCGGGGCTAGCGGGGGTGCCGGAGATACGCAGTATTTT.

This clonotype was seen only a few times. This chain links TRBV6-5 with TRBJ2-3; no clear D gene. The length of the CDR3 is 13 residues. V lost 8 bases and J lost 6, with 15 bases in between. Looked up from germline, CDR1 is MNHEY and CDR2 is SVGAGI. The CDR3: CASWNPGSDTQYF. The CDR3 coding sequence is TGTGCCAGCTGGAATCCGGGCTCTGATACGCAGTATTTT.

A few counts support this clonotype. This sequence joins TRBV7-2 and TRBJ2-2, with D uncertain. Germline assignment: CDR1 SGHTA and CDR2 FQGNSA. The CDR3 covers 15 residues. V lost 3 bases and J 6 bases, leaving 14 bases between the germline ends. The CDR3 here is CASSFGPAPPGELFF. The CDR3 DNA reads TGTGCCAGCAGCTTCGGGCCAGCTCCCCCCGGGGAGCTGTTTTTT. Filled out from reference TRBV7-2 and TRBJ2-2, the complete variable domain reads GAGVSQSPSNKVTEKGKDVELRCDPISGHTALYWYRQSLGQGLEFLIYFQGNSAPDKSGLPSDRFSAERTGGSVSTLTIQRTQQEDSAVYLCASSFGPAPPGELFFGEGSRLTVL.

This clonotype has at least ten counts. The gene calls are TRBV10-3 and TRBJ1-5; TRBD1 is a possible D gene (5 bases). The CDR3 loop spans 16 amino acids. V shed 4 bases and J shed 0 bases, with 13 bases lying between them. Per the germline V gene, CDR1 is ENHRY and CDR2 is SYGVKD. DNA of the CDR3: TGTGCCATCAGTGGTGCGGGACTTTCTAGCAATCAGCCCCAGCATTTT. Amino acid sequence: CAISGAGLSSNQPQHF.

There are many counts of this clonotype. This chain connects TRBV7-2 to TRBJ1-1, with unresolved D. Looked up from germline, CDR1 is SGHTA and CDR2 is FQGNSA. V was cut by 4 bases and J by 6 bases, with 12 bases left in between. The CDR3 sequence is 13 residues long. This chain's CDR3 is CASSSNLVAEAFF. CDR3 nucleotide sequence: TGTGCCAGCAGCTCAAACCTGGTGGCTGAAGCTTTCTTT. Filled out from reference TRBV7-2 and TRBJ1-1, the complete variable domain reads GAGVSQSPSNKVTEKGKDVELRCDPISGHTALYWYRQSLGQGLEFLIYFQGNSAPDKSGLPSDRFSAERTGGSVSTLTIQRTQQEDSAVYLCASSSNLVAEAFFGQGTRLTVV.

This clonotype was found many times. V is TRBV7-9 and J is TRBJ2-7; TRBD1 matches at 9 bases. V lost 5 bases to trimming and J lost 2 bases; unmatched junction nucleotides: 4. Germline V gene lookup returns CDR1 SEHNR and CDR2 FQNEAQ (reference sequence). This CDR3 is built from 14 residues. The chain's CDR3 is CASSLTGGAYEQYF. For the CDR3, the DNA is TGTGCCAGCAGCCTGACAGGGGGAGCCTACGAGCAGTACTTC.